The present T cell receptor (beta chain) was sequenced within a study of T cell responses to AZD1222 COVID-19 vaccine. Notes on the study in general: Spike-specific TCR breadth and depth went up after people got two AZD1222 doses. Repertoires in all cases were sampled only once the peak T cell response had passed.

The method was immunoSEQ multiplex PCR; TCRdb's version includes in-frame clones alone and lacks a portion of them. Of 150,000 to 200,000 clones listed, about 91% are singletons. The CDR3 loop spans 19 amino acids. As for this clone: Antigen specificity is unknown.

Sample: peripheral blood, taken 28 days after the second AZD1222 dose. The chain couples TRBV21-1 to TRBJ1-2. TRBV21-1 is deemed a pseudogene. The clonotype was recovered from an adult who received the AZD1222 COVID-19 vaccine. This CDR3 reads CASSKAWGFRGVTNYGYTF. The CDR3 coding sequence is TGTGCCAGCAGCAAAGCATGGGGTTTTCGGGGAGTAACTAACTATGGCTACACCTTC.